Shown below are 17 T cell receptor beta chains from a single sample sequenced in a study of immune heterogeneity within non-small cell lung tumors. Bulk tumor genomic DNA (about 600 ng per sample) served as template. The authors collected several far-apart biopsies from each primary tumor during surgery. Untreated, newly diagnosed non-small cell lung cancer patients underwent curative surgery. In a multiplex PCR, 32 V and 13 J primers amplified TCR beta CDR3. TCRdb re-called the multiplex PCR reads with MiXCR, one entry per CDR3 protein. The profile covers fewer than 25,000 distinct CDR3 sequences, with approximately 30% appearing a single time and less than 4.5% taken by the ten largest. Sample: lung tumor tissue. The receptors come from a man aged 35 to 55 with non-small cell lung cancer.

The chain is built from TRBV9 and TRBJ1-2; D not resolved. The germline V gene encodes CDR1 SGDLS and CDR2 YYNGEE. The V and J ends lost 2 bases and 4 bases respectively, with 18 bases between them. The CDR3 is 16 amino acids. The CDR3 nucleotides read TGTGCCAGCAGCGTGGACCCCACGAGGAACTGCTATGGCTACACCTTC. It encodes CASSVDPTRNCYGYTF.

This clonotype was observed a few times. This chain links TRBV4-2 with TRBJ2-2; D unclear. V dropped 3 bases and J dropped 6 bases, with 8 bases sitting between them. Germline CDR1 and CDR2: LGHNA and YNFKEQ. The length of the CDR3 is 13 residues. The CDR3 protein is CASSQDRSGELFF. The CDR3 DNA reads TGTGCCAGCAGCCAGGATAGGTCCGGGGAGCTGTTTTTT.

This clonotype was recorded at least ten times. The genes are TRBV20-1 and TRBJ1-3; TRBD1 matches 8 bases. Germline V gene lookup returns CDR1 DFQATT and CDR2 SNEGSKA (reference sequence). The CDR3 length is 17 residues. The J segment lost 0 bases and the V segment lost 6 bases, leaving 13 bases of the junction unmatched. CDR3 nucleotides: TGCAGTGCGGACAAAGGACAGGGATCAAGCTCTGGAAACACCATATATTTT. It translates to CSADKGQGSSSGNTIYF.

V usage is TRBV6-2 or TRBV6-3 and J usage is TRBJ2-5; the match to TRBD2 covers 7 bases. The CDR3 contains 13 residues. The V gene end was trimmed by 6 bases and the J gene end by 5 bases; junction bases not matched to a gene: 6. Germline CDR1 and CDR2: MNHEY and SVGEGT. Written as DNA, the CDR3 is TGTGCCAGCAGGATAACGGGAGGCGAGACCCAGTACTTC. Protein product: CASRITGGETQYF.

This clonotype appeared many times. The V call is TRBV2, the J call TRBJ2-2; no clear D gene. The CDR3 has 11 amino acids. The germline CDR1 and CDR2 sequences are SNHLY and FYNNEI. CDR3 in amino acids: CAYGTEGELFF. The CDR3 bases are TGTGCATACGGCACGGAGGGGGAGCTGTTTTTT.

This clonotype has a count of ten or more. This chain uses TRBV2 with TRBJ2-3; 8 nucleotides align to TRBD2. The germline V gene encodes CDR1 SNHLY and CDR2 FYNNEI. V shed 5 bases, J shed 3 bases, and the junction held 7 bases outside the gene matches. The CDR3 sequence is 15 residues long. The CDR3 sequence is CASSPPGLGTDTQYF. CDR3 coding DNA: TGTGCCAGCAGTCCCCCGGGACTAGGTACAGATACGCAGTATTTT.

This clonotype has at least ten counts. The V gene is TRBV20-1, the J gene TRBJ2-7; 9 positions match TRBD2. Germline-derived CDR1 and CDR2 are DFQATT and SNEGSKA (reference sequence). The CDR3 sequence is 14 residues long. J gave up 3 bases and V 6 bases, and 9 bases lay outside the gene matches. In DNA form, the CDR3 reads TGCAGTGCCCCCCGCGCAGCGGGAGGCTACGAGCAGTACTTC. Amino acid sequence: CSAPRAAGGYEQYF.

V usage is TRBV27 and J usage is TRBJ2-1; D remains ambiguous. Trimming took 11 bases from V and 0 from J, leaving 14 bases between them. The CDR3 is 14 residues long. CDR1 is MNHEY, CDR2 SMNVEV, per germline (reference sequence). This CDR3 reads CAGKGISSYNEQFF. CDR3 DNA: TGTGCCGGTAAAGGGATAAGCTCCTACAATGAGCAGTTCTTC.

Comment on this clonotype: Its ends do not fully match the called genes, so a read error is possible. V gene TRBV27 combines with J gene TRBJ2-4, with D unresolved. The V gene's germline CDR1 is MNHEY and CDR2 SMNVEV (reference sequence). This CDR3 has 13 residues. The CDR3 coding sequence is TGTGCCAGCAGTTTATCACAGAAAAACATTCATTACTTC. It is translated as CASSLSQKNIHYF.

This chain connects TRBV13 to TRBJ2-1; 10 nucleotides align to TRBD2. The CDR3 spans 15 residues. Germline CDR1 PRHDT, CDR2 FYEKMQ (reference sequence). V shed 4 bases, J shed 9 bases, and the junction held 9 bases outside the gene matches. The CDR3 DNA reads TGTGCCAGCAGCTCCCAACTAGCGGGATTGGGTGAGCAGTTCTTC. This translates into CASSSQLAGLGEQFF.

By share, this clonotype ranks as medium-sized (0.01 to 0.1%). The rearrangement joins TRBV2 to TRBJ1-5; D perhaps matches TRBD1 (5 bases). CDR3 length: 12 amino acids. Trimming removed 4 bases at V and 7 bases at J, with 8 bases between. Germline CDR1 and CDR2: SNHLY and FYNNEI. The CDR3 coding sequence is TGTGCCAGCAGTGCCGGGGACCAGCCCCAGCATTTT. Its protein product is CASSAGDQPQHF.

The chain has TRBV6-2 or TRBV6-3 and TRBJ2-5, with D possibly being TRBD1 or TRBD2 (6 bases each). The V and J ends lost 9 bases and 8 bases respectively, with 19 bases between them. CDR1 is MNHEY, CDR2 SVGEGT, per germline. The CDR3 sequence is 13 residues long. CDR3 DNA: TGTGCCAGTAACAGGGAGGCCGCGGGTACCCAGTACTTC. This translates into CASNREAAGTQYF.

V usage is TRBV9 and J usage is TRBJ1-1; D not resolved. This CDR3 region has 14 residues. The V gene lost 0 bases and the J gene lost 5 bases, with 11 bases spanning the gap. Germline V gene lookup returns CDR1 SGDLS and CDR2 YYNGEE. For the CDR3, the DNA is TGTGCCAGCAGCGTAGCGGGGTTTGATACTGAAGCTTTCTTT. Protein: CASSVAGFDTEAFF. The full variable domain, in which reference TRBV9 and TRBJ1-1 provide the parts outside the CDR3, is DSGVTQTPKHLITATGQRVTLRCSPRSGDLSVYWYQQSLDQGLQFLIQYYNGEERAKGNILERFSAQQFPDLHSELNLSSLELGDSALYFCASSVAGFDTEAFFGQGTRLTVV.

This clonotype was found a few times. V is TRBV20-1 and J is TRBJ2-1, with no clear D. Germline V gene lookup returns CDR1 DFQATT and CDR2 SNEGSKA (reference sequence). V lost 0 bases and J lost 4, with 7 bases in between. The CDR3 loop spans 13 amino acids. The CDR3 nucleotides are TGCAGTGCTAGAGATATCTCATACAATGAGCAGTTCTTC. Its protein product is CSARDISYNEQFF.

The chain carries TRBV20-1 and TRBJ1-2, with 7 bases identical to TRBD1. The CDR3 has 14 residues. Trimming cost V 3 bases and J 3 bases; bases outside gene matches: 7. Germline V gives CDR1 DFQATT, CDR2 SNEGSKA (reference sequence). Here the CDR3 DNA reads TGCAGTGCTAGCTCAGGGGGGGTTGACTATGGCTACACCTTC. Amino acid sequence: CSASSGGVDYGYTF.

Notes on this clonotype: At one boundary the junction diverges from the germline segment, which might be a read error. The rearrangement links TRBV15 to TRBJ2-3, with 10 bases aligning to TRBD2. CDR3 size: 16 residues. CDR1 and CDR2 from the germline V gene are LNHNV and YYDKDF (reference sequence). The CDR3 coding sequence is TGTGCCACCAGAAGAGATCCTAGCGGGAGTTCAGATACGCAGTATTTT. Amino acids: CATRRDPSGSSDTQYF.

This clonotype occurred many times. The genes are TRBV20-1 and TRBJ1-4; no firm D call. CDR1 is DFQATT and CDR2 is SNEGSKA in the germline V gene (reference sequence). With 3 bases removed from V and 7 bases from J, the gap between germline ends came to 12 bases. The CDR3 contains 13 residues. In nucleotides, the CDR3 is TGCAGTGCTAGCAAGGAATATCGTGAAAAACTGTTTTTT. The encoded protein is CSASKEYREKLFF.